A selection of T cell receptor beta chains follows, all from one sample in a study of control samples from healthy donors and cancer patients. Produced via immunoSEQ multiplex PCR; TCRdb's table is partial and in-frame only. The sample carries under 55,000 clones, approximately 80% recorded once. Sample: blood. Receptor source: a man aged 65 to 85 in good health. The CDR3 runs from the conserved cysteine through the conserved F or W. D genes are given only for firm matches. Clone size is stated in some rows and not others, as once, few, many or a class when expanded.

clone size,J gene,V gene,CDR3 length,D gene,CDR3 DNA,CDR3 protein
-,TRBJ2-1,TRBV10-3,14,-,TGTGCCATCAGTGGGGGTGGTGCGAACAATGAGCAGTTCTTC,CAISGGGANNEQFF
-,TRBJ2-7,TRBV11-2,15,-,TGTGCTAGCACCACTGGCATGGCACTGACTTACGAGCAGTACTTC,CASTTGMALTYEQYF
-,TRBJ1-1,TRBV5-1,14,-,TGCGCCAGCAGCTTGACCGGGAGTGGGACTGAAGCTTTCTTT,CASSLTGSGTEAFF
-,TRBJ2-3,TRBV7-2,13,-,TGTGCCAGCAGCTTAGAGAGGGCAGATACGCAGTATTTT,CASSLERADTQYF
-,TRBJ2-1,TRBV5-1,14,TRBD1,TGCGCCAGCAGCTTGGTCGACAGGGTAGAAGAGCAGTTCTTC,CASSLVDRVEEQFF
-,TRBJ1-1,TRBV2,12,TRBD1,TGTGCCAGCAGGTCAGAGACAGGGGTAGCTTTCTTT,CASRSETGVAFF
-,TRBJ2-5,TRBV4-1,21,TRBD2,TGCGCCAGCAGCCAAGAAGGGGAACCGGGACTAGCGGGGAGTACTCAAGAGACCCAGTACTTC,CASSQEGEPGLAGSTQETQYF
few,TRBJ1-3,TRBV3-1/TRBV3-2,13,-,TGTGCCAGCAGCCCTCGAGCCGGAAACACCATATATTTT,CASSPRAGNTIYF
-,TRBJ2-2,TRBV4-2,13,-,TGTGCCAGCAGCAAGAGCGGCACCGGGGAGCTGTTTTTT,CASSKSGTGELFF
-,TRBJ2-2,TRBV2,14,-,TGTGCCAGCAGTGCTGGGTCGAACACCGGGGAGCTGTTTTTT,CASSAGSNTGELFF
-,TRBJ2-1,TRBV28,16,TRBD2,TGTGCCAGCAGTTTCCCTCGGAGCGGGGGGTCGAATGAGCAGTTCTTC,CASSFPRSGGSNEQFF
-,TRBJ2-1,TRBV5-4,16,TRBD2,TGTGCCAGCAGCTTGGCCGGCGGGGGGCCCTACAATGAGCAGTTCTTC,CASSLAGGGPYNEQFF
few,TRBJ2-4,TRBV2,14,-,TGTGCCAGCACGCAGGGTTTCGGCAAAAACATTCAGTACTTC,CASTQGFGKNIQYF
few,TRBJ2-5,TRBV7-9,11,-,TGTGCCAGCAGCTTAGAAGTGACCCAGTACTTC,CASSLEVTQYF